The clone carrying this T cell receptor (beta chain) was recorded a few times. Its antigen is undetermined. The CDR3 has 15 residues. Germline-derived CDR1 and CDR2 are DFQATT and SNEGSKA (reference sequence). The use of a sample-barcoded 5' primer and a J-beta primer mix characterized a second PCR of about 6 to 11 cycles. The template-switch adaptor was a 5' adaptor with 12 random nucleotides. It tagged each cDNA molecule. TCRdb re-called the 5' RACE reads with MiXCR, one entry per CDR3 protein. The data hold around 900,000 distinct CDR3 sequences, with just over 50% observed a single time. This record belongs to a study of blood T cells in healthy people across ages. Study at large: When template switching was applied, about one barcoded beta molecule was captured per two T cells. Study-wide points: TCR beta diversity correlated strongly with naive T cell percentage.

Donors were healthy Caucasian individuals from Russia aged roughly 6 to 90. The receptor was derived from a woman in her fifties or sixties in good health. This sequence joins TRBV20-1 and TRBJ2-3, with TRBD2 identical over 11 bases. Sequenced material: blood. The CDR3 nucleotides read TGCAGCGCCCCCGGGACTAGCGGATACACAGATACGCAGTATTTT. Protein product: CSAPGTSGYTDTQYF.